This TCR beta chain was sequenced for a study of T-cell memory formation after mild COVID-19. Study-level points and caveats: Some clones that responded were present in memory (sampled pre-infection), which suggests cross-reactive memory joined. Day 15 to 85 contracting clones showed balanced CD4/CD8; later expanders leaned CD4+. Shrinking CD4+ clones were chiefly CM and EM; CD8+ ones were chiefly EMRA.

Germline CDR1 reads MNHNY; CDR2 reads SVGAGI (reference sequence). The ends were cut back, 2 bases at V and 1 base at J, with 12 bases in the middle. The CDR3 totals 15 residues. Details on this clonotype: Antigen specificity is unknown.

TCR alpha and TCR beta cDNA libraries carrying sample barcodes and UMIs came from 5'RACE with constant-segment primers. TCRdb redid the calling of the 5' RACE reads with MiXCR, one entry per CDR3 protein. The sample holds over 300,000 distinct CDR3 sequences, less than 25% seen once. This rearrangement joins TRBV6-6 to TRBJ2-7; unclear D gene. This TCR came from a man between 18 and 35 years old who had mild COVID-19 (a few samples of this study predate the infection). Cell type and time point are not known. The specimen sequenced was PBMCs or a T cell subset sorted from them (not recorded which). CDR3 sequence: CASSYRSVPSYEQYF. The DNA of the CDR3 is TGTGCCAGCAGTTACCGGAGCGTACCGTCCTACGAGCAGTACTTC.